The present T cell receptor (beta chain) was sequenced within a study of cytomegalovirus exposure and HLA in healthy donors. Findings and limits, study-wide: The study labeled more than 150 TCR beta chains cytomegalovirus-associated. Later, an analysis found that TCR clusters from the first cohort tended to co-occur in the roughly 130 validation repertoires. Among the CMV-associated chains, three were confirmed in vitro as specific for CMV antigens.

Concerning this clone: Its antigen is not identified.

The assay was immunoSEQ multiplex PCR, and TCRdb's table has in-frame clones only and misses some. Here the sample spans roughly 260,000 clones, around 91% being singletons. Separation from the approximately 660-subject first cohort characterized the roughly 120-subject validation cohort, to which the donors belonged. Source material: PBMCs. This TCR came from a woman under 30 in good health and CMV-seronegative.

In nucleotides, the CDR3 is TGTGCCTGGAGTGTAGGGGGGACAGGGGGACCACCCCTCCACTTT. This encodes CAWSVGGTGGPPLHF. This rearrangement joins TRBV30 to TRBJ1-6, with TRBD1 identical over 11 bases. The length of the CDR3 is 15 residues. From germline, CDR1 is GTSNPN and CDR2 SVGIG (reference sequence). V shed 0 bases, J shed 11 bases, and the junction held 6 bases outside the gene matches.